The 17 T cell receptor beta chains reported below all come from one sample, sequenced in a study of human T cells and chemical hapten exposure. The time point was: patch test 1, 2 weeks after DPC sensitization. Indicated treatment: therapeutic diphenylcyclopropenone sensitization with weekly scalp DPC. Each CDR3 protein is one row after TCRdb ran MiXCR on the RACE reads. Of some 94,000 distinct CDR3 sequences in the sample, approximately 13% were seen once. Sequencing used whole blood, obtained in connection with sensitization to the hapten diphenylcyclopropenone (DPC). The receptors originated from a woman between 40 and 50 years old with alopecia areata. Some clones in this sample may be carry-over from other donors' samples.

This clonotype was detected many times. The V gene is TRBV27, the J gene TRBJ1-2; TRBD1 matches at 8 bases. V lost 5 bases, J lost 4 bases, and 9 bases stayed unmatched. This CDR3 has 15 residues. Germline values: CDR1 MNHEY, CDR2 SMNVEV (reference sequence). CDR3: CASSVTGVGPYGYTF. The DNA of the CDR3 is TGTGCCAGCAGTGTGACAGGGGTAGGCCCCTATGGCTACACCTTC.

The J gene is TRBJ2-7, the V gene TRBV18; D possibly matches TRBD1 or TRBD2 (7 bases each). Germline CDR1 and CDR2: KGHSH and LQKENI. The CDR3 runs 14 residues. V was trimmed by 1 base and J by 5 bases, leaving 12 bases between them. The CDR3 coding sequence is TGTGCCAGCTCACCACGGGAGGGGGCCGACGAGCAGTACTTC. Protein: CASSPREGADEQYF. Filled out from reference TRBV18 and TRBJ2-7, the complete variable domain reads NAGVMQNPRHLVRRRGQEARLRCSPMKGHSHVYWYRQLPEEGLKFMVYLQKENIIDESGMPKERFSAEFPKEGPSILRIQQVVRGDSAAYFCASSPREGADEQYFGPGTRLTVT.

This clonotype was observed a few times. The gene calls are TRBV27 and TRBJ2-7; no reliable D call. CDR1 and CDR2 from the germline V gene are MNHEY and SMNVEV (reference sequence). The CDR3 runs to 13 residues. Trimming pared 3 bases from V and 0 bases from J, leaving 6 bases between. The CDR3 DNA reads TGTGCCAGCAGTTTCCAGGCCTCCTACGAGCAGTACTTC. This sequence encodes CASSFQASYEQYF.

This clonotype has only a few counts. V gene TRBV12-3 or TRBV12-4 combines with J gene TRBJ1-2, with TRBD1 identical over 7 bases. The CDR3 is 15 residues long. The V gene end was trimmed by 7 bases and the J gene end by 2 bases; junction bases not matched to a gene: 10. The CDR3 DNA sequence: TGTGCCAGCACTCTGGCGGGACAGAGGAACTATGGCTACACCTTC. As protein: CASTLAGQRNYGYTF.

The sample holds a few counts of this clonotype. This chain uses TRBV28 with TRBJ2-1; no firm D call. The CDR3 spans 11 residues. The V end lost 2 bases, the J end lost 10 bases, and 6 bases lay between the germline ends. The germline V gene has CDR1 MDHEN and CDR2 SYDVKM. For the CDR3, the DNA is TGTGCCAGCAGTTTAATTAGAGAGCAGTTCTTC. Translation gives CASSLIREQFF.

The sample holds many counts of this clonotype. The V gene is TRBV4-3, the J gene TRBJ2-2, with a weak D call TRBD1 (6 bases). The ends were cut back, 4 bases at V and 6 bases at J, with 12 bases in the middle. Germline values: CDR1 LGHNA, CDR2 YSLEER. The CDR3 loop spans 14 amino acids. CDR3 sequence reads: CASSPTGKPGELFF. DNA for the CDR3: TGCGCCAGCAGCCCCACAGGGAAGCCCGGGGAGCTGTTTTTT.

This rearrangement joins TRBV2 to TRBJ1-1, with TRBD1 matching 9 bases. Germline CDR1 and CDR2: SNHLY and FYNNEI. The ends lost 11 bases at V and 4 bases at J; junction bases unmatched: 8. CDR3 length equals 13 residues. Here the CDR3 reads CALRQGEVTEAFF. DNA of the CDR3: TGTGCCCTTAGACAGGGGGAGGTCACTGAAGCTTTCTTT. Together with reference TRBV2 and TRBJ1-1, the CDR3 gives the full variable domain: EPEVTQTPSHQVTQMGQEVILRCVPISNHLYFYWYRQILGQKVEFLVSFYNNEISEKSEIFDDQFSVERPDGSNFTLKIRSTKLEDSAMYFCALRQGEVTEAFFGQGTRLTVV.

This clonotype was recorded a few times. The V call is TRBV2, the J call TRBJ1-5; 7 nucleotides line up with TRBD1. The V gene's germline CDR1 is SNHLY and CDR2 FYNNEI. J gave up 1 base and V 7 bases, and 4 bases lay outside the gene matches. The CDR3 spans 14 residues. CDR3 bases: TGTGCCAGCAACAGACAGGGAAGCAATCAGCCCCAGCATTTT. Translating gives CASNRQGSNQPQHF.

Many counts were recorded for this clonotype. This chain joins TRBV12-3 or TRBV12-4 and TRBJ2-1; D is ambiguous. The CDR3 extends over 15 amino acids. The V gene lost 3 bases and the J gene lost 1 base, with 10 bases spanning the gap. Here the CDR3 DNA reads TGTGCCAGCAGTTTTGCTGGCAGTTCCTACAATGAGCAGTTCTTC. Protein sequence: CASSFAGSSYNEQFF.

This clonotype has just a few counts. The DNA for the CDR3 is TGTGCCAGCAGCCCGACAGGGACGAACACCGGGGAGCTGTTTTTT. Amino acid sequence: CASSPTGTNTGELFF. The V gene is TRBV3-1, the J gene TRBJ2-2; 7 bases are shared with TRBD1. V shed 4 bases and J 0 bases; nucleotides not matched to a gene: 2. The CDR3 spans 15 residues. Germline-derived CDR1 and CDR2 are LGHDT and YNNKEL (reference sequence).

This chain uses TRBV6-5 with TRBJ1-4; D perhaps matches TRBD1 (6 bases). The germline V gene encodes CDR1 MNHEY and CDR2 SVGAGI. The CDR3 has 15 residues. The germline V and J ends were trimmed by 6 bases and 7 bases, with 18 bases remaining between them. Written as DNA, the CDR3 is TGTGCCAGCAGACGGGGCGTACAGGGAGTTGAAAAACTGTTTTTT. Its translation: CASRRGVQGVEKLFF.

This chain links TRBV3-1 with TRBJ1-2; tentatively, D is TRBD1 (5 bases). The CDR3 runs to 14 residues. V was clipped by 1 base and J by 6 bases, with 12 bases between them. CDR1 LGHDT and CDR2 YNNKEL come from the germline V gene (reference sequence). The CDR3 loop is CASSQVAGTNGYTF. The CDR3 region has the DNA TGTGCCAGCAGCCAAGTGGCAGGGACCAATGGCTACACCTTC.

This clonotype was recorded many times. The V gene is TRBV6-2 or TRBV6-3, the J gene TRBJ2-1; D not resolved. This CDR3 contains 13 residues. Trimming cost V 0 bases and J 4 bases, with 4 bases left between them. The germline CDR1 and CDR2 sequences are MNHEY and SVGEGT. DNA for the CDR3: TGTGCCAGCAGTTACTCGAGGTACAATGAGCAGTTCTTC. This gives the protein CASSYSRYNEQFF.

The rearrangement joins TRBV29-1 to TRBJ2-3, with unresolved D. V lost 4 bases and J lost 6, with 2 bases in between. The CDR3 covers 9 residues. Germline assignment: CDR1 SQVTM and CDR2 ANQGSEA. The CDR3 reads CSVGDTQYF. The DNA for the CDR3 is TGCAGCGTTGGTGATACGCAGTATTTT.

This clonotype was counted at least ten times. V and J are TRBV11-2 and TRBJ1-2, with D unresolved. The germline V gene has CDR1 SGHAT and CDR2 FQNNGV. The CDR3 consists of 12 residues. The V end lost 0 bases, the J end lost 7 bases, and 6 bases lay between the germline ends. The CDR3 DNA is TGTGCCAGCAGCTTAGACAGAGCTGGCTACACCTTC. This gives the protein CASSLDRAGYTF.

The rearrangement uses TRBV7-8 and TRBJ2-1, with TRBD2 matching over 11 bases. CDR3 length equals 17 residues. With 1 base clipped from V and 4 bases from J, the junction kept 6 bases outside the gene matches. The germline V gene encodes CDR1 SGHVS and CDR2 FQNEAQ. CDR3 loop: CASSLGLAGSTYNEQFF. As DNA, the CDR3 is TGTGCCAGCAGCTTAGGACTAGCGGGGAGTACTTACAATGAGCAGTTCTTC.

The sample holds a few counts of this clonotype. The V call is TRBV24-1, the J call TRBJ2-3; 8 bases line up with TRBD1. The J segment lost 3 bases and the V segment lost 4 bases, leaving 5 bases of the junction unmatched. The CDR3 sequence is 15 residues long. Per the germline V gene, CDR1 is KGHDR and CDR2 is SFDVKD. The CDR3 spells CATSDPTGATDTQYF. Written as DNA, the CDR3 is TGTGCCACCAGTGACCCGACAGGGGCGACAGATACGCAGTATTTT.